This TCR beta chain comes out of a study of blood T cell repertoires in COVID-19. For the study at large: There were acute and convalescent COVID-19 samples, and they came from the United States, Italy and Spain. Sample material is recorded as cDNA or gDNA derived from T cells, B-cell-depleted T cells, or PBMCs.

Methods used by the authors: Amplifying reference gene primers gave estimates of nucleated cell counts. TCRdb's table, derived via immunoSEQ multiplex PCR, lists solely in-frame clones and lacks some. The D gene and trimming were derived from the DNA, and the V and J assignments and clone size from that table. The table shows 40,000 to 45,000 clones, with roughly 89% occurring only once. Specimen: peripheral blood. The receptor comes from a man aged 45 to 65 with active COVID-19.

CDR3 in amino acids: CASSSTENTEAFF. The CDR3 DNA reads as TGTGCCAGTAGCTCGACAGAAAACACTGAAGCTTTCTTT. V is TRBV19 and J is TRBJ1-1; a weak D match, TRBD1 (5 bases). Germline V gene sequence: CDR1 LNHDA, CDR2 SQIVND (reference sequence). V shed 6 bases and J shed 2 bases, with 10 bases lying between them. The CDR3 is 13 residues long.